This T cell receptor beta chain was obtained from a study of cytomegalovirus exposure and HLA in healthy donors. Overall study findings and caveats: HLA alleles showed associations with 15,000 to 20,000 TCR beta sequences in a later analysis, at a 0.05 false discovery rate. It was reported that TCR beta sequences correctly inferred the HLA-A and HLA-B alleles for most subjects. The study put some 150 TCR beta chains on its list as cytomegalovirus-associated. A later look showed TCR association rates differing by HLA locus, highest for DRB1 and lowest for HLA-C.

Looked up from germline, CDR1 is SGDLS and CDR2 is YYNGEE. This CDR3 comprises 16 residues. Germline trimming cut 6 bases from V and 6 bases from J; bases unmatched to any gene: 12. A multiplex PCR was run with 60 Vbeta primers and 13 Jbeta primers. This table comes from immunoSEQ multiplex PCR, and its TCRdb copy is limited to in-frame clones, with some not included. The data hold about 140,000 clones, with approximately 87% observed a single time. Details on this clone: No antigen is known for it.

This TCR derives from a woman younger than 45 in good health and CMV-seronegative. The sequenced sample was PBMCs. The chain joins TRBV9 to TRBJ2-2; 9 bases match TRBD2. The CDR3 protein is CASTPGGTSLPGELFF. As DNA, the CDR3 is TGTGCCAGCACACCCGGGGGGACTAGCCTTCCCGGGGAGCTGTTTTTT. The whole variable domain, filled in from reference TRBV9 and TRBJ2-2, reads DSGVTQTPKHLITATGQRVTLRCSPRSGDLSVYWYQQSLDQGLQFLIQYYNGEERAKGNILERFSAQQFPDLHSELNLSSLELGDSALYFCASTPGGTSLPGELFFGEGSRLTVL.